The table lists the clone carrying this T cell receptor (beta chain) with a count of one. Its target is unknown. Deep was the level used in running the assay. Generated by immunoSEQ multiplex PCR, the TCRdb table keeps only in-frame clones and is missing some. Among about 1 million clones listed, around 75% were seen once. Losses at the gene ends were 5 bases for V and 5 bases for J; bases not matched to a gene: 7. The CDR3 is 15 amino acids. Germline V gives CDR1 SEHNR, CDR2 FQNEAQ (reference sequence). The split of CD4+ cells yielded CD45RA+ naive and CD45RA-negative memory subsets. The source of the sample is a study of shared clonotypes between healthy human individuals. Whole-study results and caveats: Memory subsets generally showed lower estimated richness than naive subsets. Relative to their counterparts shared across all four donors, non-shared clonotypes exhibited diminished generation probabilities.

Sequencing input: memory CD4+ T cells sorted from blood. Subset here: CD45RA-negative fraction. The receptor was derived from a young man in good health. The chain employs TRBV7-9 and TRBJ2-5, with 11 bases that match TRBD2. The CDR3 loop is CASSPTTSGSETQYF. The CDR3 nucleotides are TGTGCCAGCAGCCCCACAACTAGCGGGAGTGAGACCCAGTACTTC.